This T cell receptor (beta chain) was obtained from a study of CD8 T cells in Susac syndrome. When the RNA was reverse transcribed, random hexamers were used with an input of about 0.45 to 1 ug. TCRdb re-called the immunoSEQ multiplex PCR reads with MiXCR, one entry per CDR3 protein. The data contain some 120,000 distinct CDR3 sequences, 90% to 95% of them singletons. V lost 6 bases and J 5 bases, leaving 5 bases between the germline ends. Germline V CDR1 and CDR2: MDHEN, SYDVKM. The CDR3 covers 11 residues. Healthy donors, matched for age and sex, constituted the control group. The TCR sequence derives from a human donor in good health. Sequencing was carried out using CD4+ T cells from PBMCs. The rearrangement uses TRBV28 and TRBJ2-1, with D unclear. CDR3 in amino acids: CASSPNNEQFF. The CDR3, as DNA: TGTGCCAGCAGCCCTAACAATGAGCAGTTCTTC.